The sequence of this T cell receptor (beta chain) was determined in a study of CD8+CD57+ T cells in acquired aplastic anemia. Study-wide context: Recorded DNA amounts for sorted CD4+ and CD8+ cells had an average of approximately 3.2 ug.

The ends were cut back, 0 bases at V and 7 bases at J, with 12 bases in the middle. Germline-derived CDR1 and CDR2 are MNHEY and SVGAGI. The CDR3 runs 14 residues. Study-level points and caveats: Patients and controls shared twenty-nine CD8+ CDR3 sequences.

TCR beta VDJ combinations and CDR3 sequences were profiled from genomic DNA. TCRdb reprocessed the reads with MiXCR, giving one entry per CDR3 protein. The sample holds about 250,000 distinct CDR3 sequences, more than 45% seen once. For sequencing, patients were chosen who had shown expansion of CD8+CD57+ cells by flow cytometry. At blood sampling, none of the patients had yet received therapy. This clonotype was picked up many times. What it recognizes is unknown. This chain joins TRBV6-5 and TRBJ1-1; maybe TRBD1 (6 bases). Sequencing was carried out using sorted CD4+, CD8+, or CD8+CD57+ T cells (not recorded which) from PBMCs. The TCR was taken from a human donor with aplastic anemia. The CDR3 region is CASSYSGTRIEAFF. CDR3 nucleotides: TGTGCCAGCAGTTACTCGGGGACACGGATTGAAGCTTTCTTT.